Below, 25 T cell receptor beta chains from the same sample are listed, as sequenced in a study of blood T cell repertoires in COVID-19. Assay used: immunoSEQ multiplex PCR; TCRdb lists only in-frame clones, some missing. Of over 130,000 clones in the sample, around 79% were seen once. The specimen was PBMCs or T cells enriched from blood (not recorded which). The source is a woman in her forties or fifties who had recovered from COVID-19.

This clone has only one observation. This chain links TRBV6-5 with TRBJ1-1, with a weak D call TRBD1 (5 bases). There are 15 residues in the CDR3. CDR1 is MNHEY, CDR2 SVGAGI, per germline. Trimming cost V 0 bases and J 6 bases, with 14 bases left between them. CDR3: CASSYSGSRGAEAFF. The CDR3, as DNA: TGTGCCAGCAGTTACTCGGGCAGCCGGGGGGCTGAAGCTTTCTTT.

The rearrangement joins TRBV19 to TRBJ1-4; tentatively, D is TRBD1 (6 bases). V shed 5 bases and J shed 8 bases, with 15 bases lying between them. This CDR3 comprises 14 residues. Germline values: CDR1 LNHDA, CDR2 SQIVND (reference sequence). As DNA, the CDR3 is TGTGCCAGTAGTCCGGGCCTCAGGGGAGAAAAACTGTTTTTT. It encodes CASSPGLRGEKLFF.

This clone has a single count. This chain uses TRBV11-3 with TRBJ1-1, with 8 bases identical to TRBD1. The J segment lost 1 base and the V segment lost 1 base, leaving 5 bases of the junction unmatched. The germline V gene encodes CDR1 SGHNT and CDR2 YENEEA. CDR3 length: 16 amino acids. Here the CDR3 reads CASSLVVGTGNTEAFF. Here the CDR3 DNA reads TGTGCCAGCAGCTTAGTAGTTGGGACAGGGAACACTGAAGCTTTCTTT.

This clone has a handful of counts. The gene calls are TRBV9 and TRBJ2-7; maybe TRBD1 (6 bases). The germline V gene encodes CDR1 SGDLS and CDR2 YYNGEE. The CDR3 consists of 15 residues. Trimming took 4 bases from V and 2 from J, leaving 16 bases between them. CDR3 DNA: TGTGCCAGCAGCCCCAGATGGACAGCGGCCTACGAGCAGTACTTC. This codes for CASSPRWTAAYEQYF.

Note on this clone: The same CDR3 also results from other DNA sequences found in this sample. The rearrangement links TRBV3-1 (or the pseudogene TRBV3-2) to TRBJ1-1; D remains ambiguous. Germline V gene sequence: CDR1 LGHDT, CDR2 YNNKEL (reference sequence). The CDR3 runs to 11 residues. With 4 bases removed from V and 7 bases from J, the gap between germline ends came to 7 bases. CDR3 sequence: CASSLSDEAFF. The CDR3 DNA reads TGTGCCAGCAGCCTCAGTGATGAAGCTTTCTTT.

In this sample, this clone turned up a few times. The rearrangement uses TRBV11-2 and TRBJ2-1; 12 positions agree with TRBD2. The CDR3 extends over 14 amino acids. The J segment lost 7 bases and the V segment lost 6 bases, leaving 4 bases of the junction unmatched. Germline CDR1 SGHAT, CDR2 FQNNGV. Here the CDR3 reads CASRTLAGGNEQFF. The CDR3 DNA reads as TGTGCCAGCAGGACCCTAGCGGGGGGGAATGAGCAGTTCTTC.

The chain is built from TRBV30 and TRBJ2-7; 9 bases are shared with TRBD1. Per the germline V gene, CDR1 is GTSNPN and CDR2 is SVGIG (reference sequence). CDR3 size: 12 residues. Trimming took 7 bases from V and 5 from J; bases not matched to a gene: 6. The CDR3 sequence: CAYGTGPHEQYF. The CDR3 DNA sequence: TGTGCCTACGGGACAGGGCCCCACGAGCAGTACTTC.

In this sample, this clone turned up once. The chain couples TRBV28 to TRBJ1-2; 8 bases are shared with TRBD1. Germline V gives CDR1 MDHEN, CDR2 SYDVKM. This CDR3 has 16 amino acids. The V and J ends lost 1 base and 4 bases, in that order; junction bases with no gene match: 8. The CDR3 protein is CASSLSLGTGVYGYTF. CDR3 DNA: TGTGCCAGCAGTTTATCTCTCGGGACAGGCGTCTATGGCTACACCTTC.

The chain combines TRBV5-8 with TRBJ2-5; no definite D call. V was pared by 2 bases and J by 7 bases, with 21 bases between. CDR1 and CDR2 (germline): SGHTS, YDEGEE. This CDR3 has 16 amino acids. The CDR3 protein is CASSFSPKFPHWTQYF. The CDR3, as DNA: TGTGCCAGCAGCTTTTCCCCCAAGTTTCCCCACTGGACCCAGTACTTC.

This rearrangement joins TRBV5-1 to TRBJ2-5; D not resolved. Germline V gene sequence: CDR1 SGHRS, CDR2 YFSETQ. The germline V and J ends were trimmed by 0 bases and 2 bases, with 8 bases remaining between them. This CDR3 is built from 14 residues. In DNA, the CDR3 is TGCGCCAGCAGCTTGGAAGGCAGGCAAGAGACCCAGTACTTC. It is translated as CASSLEGRQETQYF.

This chain joins TRBV21-1 and TRBJ2-5; TRBD1 was called by the table and not checked on the DNA. TRBV21-1 is termed a pseudogene. This CDR3 region has 16 residues. Here the CDR3 DNA reads TGTGCCAGCAGCAAAGGCTGGGACAGGGGGCCAGAGACCCAGTACTTC. Amino acids: CASSKGWDRGPETQYF.

This clone was detected only once. The chain joins TRBV11-2 to TRBJ2-7, with D possibly matching TRBD2 (6 bases). Germline lookup yields CDR1 SGHAT and CDR2 FQNNGV. The CDR3 is made up of 16 amino acids. V shed 4 bases and J shed 7 bases, with 23 bases lying between them. The CDR3 loop reads CASSSRGSTGMREQYF. The DNA of the CDR3 is TGTGCCAGCAGCTCTCGGGGGAGCACCGGTATGCGGGAGCAGTACTTC. Drawing the rest from reference TRBV11-2 and TRBJ2-7, the complete variable domain is EAGVAQSPRYKIIEKRQSVAFWCNPISGHATLYWYQQILGQGPKLLIQFQNNGVVDDSQLPKDRFSAERLKGVDSTLKIQPAKLEDSAVYLCASSSRGSTGMREQYFGPGTRLTVT.

This clone appeared a single time. The chain recombines TRBV4-2 with TRBJ2-1, with D uncertain. V was pared by 4 bases and J by 8 bases, with 9 bases between. CDR3 length: 12 residues. The germline V gene encodes CDR1 LGHNA and CDR2 YNFKEQ. The CDR3 protein is CASSPSRYEQFF. The CDR3 coding sequence is TGTGCCAGCAGCCCAAGCCGGTATGAGCAGTTCTTC.

This chain links TRBV20-1 with TRBJ2-7; D unclear. Germline-derived CDR1 and CDR2 are DFQATT and SNEGSKA (reference sequence). The CDR3 is 11 amino acids. Trimming took off 6 bases at V and 3 bases at J, with 9 bases between the two ends. DNA for the CDR3: TGCAGTGCCCAATCCTACTACGAGCAGTACTTC. Translated: CSAQSYYEQYF.

The CDR3 sequence is CASSPPGGAGYEQYF. The CDR3 DNA reads TGTGCCAGTAGTCCCCCAGGGGGCGCCGGCTACGAGCAGTACTTC. This chain connects TRBV19 to TRBJ2-7, with 8 positions matching TRBD1. Germline assignment: CDR1 LNHDA and CDR2 SQIVND (reference sequence). V dropped 5 bases and J dropped 3; count of bases not matched to a gene: 9. This CDR3 region has 15 residues.

The DNA for the CDR3 is TGTGCCAGCAGCCCGACAGTACAGGGAAGGAACATTCAGTACTTC. Translating it yields CASSPTVQGRNIQYF. The chain has TRBV11-3 and TRBJ2-4, with D possibly matching TRBD1 (6 bases). V lost 5 bases to trimming and J lost 7 bases, with 18 bases between them. The CDR3 runs 15 residues. Germline values: CDR1 SGHNT, CDR2 YENEEA.

The table lists this clone with a count of one. The chain is built from TRBV3-1 (or the pseudogene TRBV3-2) and TRBJ2-5, with 14 bases identical to TRBD2. J gave up 4 bases and V 4 bases, and 14 bases lay outside the gene matches. The CDR3 is made up of 19 amino acids. Germline-derived CDR1 and CDR2 are LGHDT and YNNKEL (reference sequence). The CDR3 protein is CASSPGLAGVGADGETQYF. In DNA, the CDR3 is TGTGCCAGCAGCCCGGGACTAGCGGGAGTTGGGGCGGATGGAGAGACCCAGTACTTC.

The chain carries TRBV28 and TRBJ1-4, with D perhaps matching TRBD1 (5 bases). From germline, CDR1 is MDHEN and CDR2 SYDVKM. V was shortened by 1 base and J by 8 bases, with 11 bases between the two germline ends. The CDR3 has 14 amino acids. CDR3 amino acids: CASSLSGQGEKLFF. CDR3 in DNA: TGTGCCAGCAGTTTATCCGGGCAGGGCGAAAAACTGTTTTTT.

The V gene is TRBV19, the J gene TRBJ1-4, with 8 bases that match TRBD1. V was clipped by 4 bases and J by 7 bases; unmatched bases: 5. CDR1 and CDR2 (germline): LNHDA, SQIVND (reference sequence). This CDR3 spans 14 amino acids. CDR3 in amino acids: CASSKDRDREKLFF. Here the CDR3 DNA reads TGTGCCAGTAGTAAGGACAGGGATCGTGAAAAACTGTTTTTT.

V and J are TRBV5-4 and TRBJ1-1; D perhaps matches TRBD1 (5 bases). Germline V gives CDR1 SGHNT, CDR2 YYREEE (reference sequence). Trimming took off 3 bases at V and 3 bases at J, with 24 bases between the two ends. This CDR3 is 18 amino acids long. DNA for the CDR3: TGTGCCAGCAGCTCCCTACCCCTACGGGGGATAGGAGACACTGAAGCTTTCTTT. Its translation: CASSSLPLRGIGDTEAFF.

This clone occurred a few times. V usage is TRBV7-2 and J usage is TRBJ1-3; D is unresolved. CDR3 length: 15 residues. V lost 3 bases, J lost 4 bases, and 13 bases lay in between. Germline V gene lookup returns CDR1 SGHTA and CDR2 FQGNSA. CDR3: CASSFKSTSGNTIYF. In nucleotides, the CDR3 is TGTGCCAGCAGCTTCAAATCTACCTCCGGAAACACCATATATTTT.

In its sample, this clone was seen once. The V gene is TRBV9, the J gene TRBJ1-3, with D uncertain. Germline-derived CDR1 and CDR2 are SGDLS and YYNGEE. CDR3 length: 15 residues. Trimming cost V 3 bases and J 4 bases, with 14 bases left between them. The DNA for the CDR3 is TGTGCCAGCAGCGAGCGGGGTGGGTCCGGAAACACCATATATTTT. It codes for CASSERGGSGNTIYF.

V is TRBV11-3 and J is TRBJ1-1, with 9 bases fitting TRBD1. This CDR3 is built from 16 residues. J gave up 4 bases and V 6 bases, and 12 bases lay outside the gene matches. Germline lookup yields CDR1 SGHNT and CDR2 YENEEA. This CDR3 reads CASRTGTGRRTTEAFF. In DNA form, the CDR3 reads TGTGCCAGCAGAACCGGGACAGGGAGAAGGACCACTGAAGCTTTCTTT.

The rearrangement uses TRBV4-1 and TRBJ1-5, with 7 nucleotides matching TRBD1. CDR3 length equals 13 residues. The germline V gene has CDR1 MGHRA and CDR2 YSYEKL. V shed 6 bases and J 3 bases; nucleotides not matched to a gene: 2. The DNA for the CDR3 is TGCGCCAGCAGGCAGGGGGTCAATCAGCCCCAGCATTTT. Translating it yields CASRQGVNQPQHF.

V gene TRBV28 combines with J gene TRBJ2-6; D may be TRBD1 (5 bases). The CDR3 has 17 amino acids. Trimming shortened V by 3 bases and J by 4 bases, and 16 bases separated the two germline ends. The V gene's germline CDR1 is MDHEN and CDR2 SYDVKM. The CDR3 DNA reads TGTGCCAGCAGTTTTATTTCTGGGGCGCGAGGGGCCAACGTCCTGACTTTC. Translating it yields CASSFISGARGANVLTF.